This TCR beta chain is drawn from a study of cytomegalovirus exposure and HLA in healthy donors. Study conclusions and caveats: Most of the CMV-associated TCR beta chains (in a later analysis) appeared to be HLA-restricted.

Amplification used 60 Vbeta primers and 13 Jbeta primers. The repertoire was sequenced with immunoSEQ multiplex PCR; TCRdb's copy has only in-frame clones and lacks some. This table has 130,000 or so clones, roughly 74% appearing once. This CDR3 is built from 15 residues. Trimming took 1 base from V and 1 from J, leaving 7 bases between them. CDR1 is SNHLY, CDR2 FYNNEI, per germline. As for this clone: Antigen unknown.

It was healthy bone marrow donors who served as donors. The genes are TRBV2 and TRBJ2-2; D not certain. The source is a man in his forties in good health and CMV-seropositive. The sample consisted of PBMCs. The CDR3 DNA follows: TGTGCCAGCAGTGAAGTAACTATGAACACCGGGGAGCTGTTTTTT. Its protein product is CASSEVTMNTGELFF.